This TCR beta chain was found in a study of cytomegalovirus exposure and HLA in healthy donors. PCR employed 60 Vbeta and 13 Jbeta primers. Profiled with immunoSEQ multiplex PCR; TCRdb holds only in-frame clones, not every one. The data hold around 200,000 clones, with about three quarters observed a single time. This clone was observed once. Its antigen is still unknown. This same CDR3 is encoded by further DNA sequences in the sample. Study outcomes and limitations: CMV antigen specificity was confirmed in vitro for a few CMV-associated chains.

The source material was PBMCs. This receptor was identified in a woman in her sixties in good health and CMV-seropositive.

CDR3 nucleotides: TGTGCCAGTAGTATAGCTTCCACAGATACGCAGTATTTT. Translated, it gives CASSIASTDTQYF. V usage is TRBV19 and J usage is TRBJ2-3, with D hard to call. This CDR3 is 13 amino acids long. Germline V gives CDR1 LNHDA, CDR2 SQIVND (reference sequence). V dropped 1 base and J dropped 2 bases, with 4 bases sitting between them.